This TCR beta chain was obtained from a study of Graves' ophthalmopathy and Graves' hyperthyroidism. Study as a whole: Ophthalmopathy not arising within 18 months of follow-up defined hyperthyroidism as stable.

CDR3 regions of TCR beta were amplified from RNA transcripts. After a first-round RT-PCR with HTBI primers, a second-round multiplex PCR was run. Via MiXCR, TCRdb re-called the multiplex PCR reads, giving one row per CDR3 protein. This sample has approximately 1.2 million distinct CDR3 sequences, with 36% found just once. Excluded were patients with other autoimmune diseases, uncontrolled infections, pregnancy or lactation. The source of this sequence is an adult man with Graves' hyperthyroidism. The sequenced sample was peripheral blood or thyroid tissue (not recorded which).

CDR3 residues: CSAQARSQGAFEQYF. CDR3 nucleotides: TGCAGTGCTCAAGCCCGTTCACAGGGGGCCTTCGAGCAGTACTTC. This sequence joins TRBV20-1 and TRBJ2-7, with TRBD1 matching over 9 bases. The CDR3 loop spans 15 amino acids. Per the germline V gene, CDR1 is DFQATT and CDR2 is SNEGSKA (reference sequence). Germline trimming cut 5 bases from V and 6 bases from J; bases unmatched to any gene: 14.